What follows is one T cell receptor beta chain and its context. The source of the sample is a study of OX40 agonist ivuxolimab in advanced cancers. The V gene's germline CDR1 is LGHNT and CDR2 FRNRAP. The CDR3 is 14 amino acids. The ends lost 5 bases at V and 6 bases at J; junction bases unmatched: 7. TCRdb's copy holds only in-frame clones and misses some; the assay was immunoSEQ multiplex PCR. The table records roughly 86,000 clones, 65% to 90% of them present only once. The receptor comes from an adult with an advanced solid tumor such as melanoma, head and neck, liver or kidney cancer. The V call is TRBV12-5, the J call TRBJ2-7; 10 positions match TRBD1. The source was CD4+ or CD8+ T cells sorted from blood, collected in a trial of the OX40 agonist ivuxolimab. CDR3 nucleotides: TGTGCTAGTGGTCCCCGGGACAGGGGATCCGAGCAGTACTTC. Its translation: CASGPRDRGSEQYF. Using reference TRBV12-5 and TRBJ2-7 for the parts outside the CDR3, the full variable domain is DARVTQTPRHKVTEMGQEVTMRCQPILGHNTVFWYRQTMMQGLELLAYFRNRAPLDDSGMPKDRFSAEMPDATLATLKIQPSEPRDSAVYFCASGPRDRGSEQYFGPGTRLTVT.